The present T cell receptor (beta chain) was sequenced within a study of T cell repertoires in cytomegalovirus infection. As for the study in general: The public TCR beta signatures pointed to both CMV infection and matching HLA type.

The study, taken as a whole, reports: HLA-C-restricted CMV-specific TCR beta clonotypes prevailed in the ex vivo response. Identification of carriers of CMV plus the relevant HLA was performed using cumulative public TCR beta family frequency.

This clonotype has only a few counts. Its target is unknown. MiXCR, run by TCRdb on the reads, gives a single entry per CDR3 protein. The table lists about 260,000 distinct CDR3 sequences, roughly an eighth of them singletons. CDR1 and CDR2 (germline): DFQATT, SNEGSKA (reference sequence). This CDR3 has 15 residues. Trimming cost V 3 bases and J 3 bases; bases outside gene matches: 8. This sequence joins TRBV20-1 and TRBJ2-7, with TRBD2 matching over 10 bases. This sequence originates from a human donor in good health (CMV status not recorded). Some clones in this sample may be carry-over from other donors' samples. The specimen sequenced was PBMCs. The CDR3 loop is CSARDLAGDIYEQYF. The CDR3 DNA reads as TGCAGTGCTAGGGATCTAGCGGGAGACATCTACGAGCAGTACTTC.